The sequence of this T cell receptor (beta chain) was determined in a study of type 1 regulatory T cells. Study-wide context: T-allo10 is an in vitro-generated, Tr1-enriched CD4 T cell product specific for alloantigen.

The trim removed 2 bases at V and 4 bases at J, leaving 3 bases unmatched. In germline, CDR1 is LNHDA, CDR2 SQIVND (reference sequence). This CDR3 spans 15 amino acids. By share of the sample, this clonotype is medium-sized. Each CDR3 protein gets one entry after TCRdb re-called the reads with MiXCR. The sample lists around 2,400 distinct CDR3 sequences; approximately 6.4% were seen once. The receptor's source is a human donor in good health. V and J are TRBV19 and TRBJ2-5; 11 positions agree with TRBD2. Sequencing was done on a sample of CD4+ T cells, either the whole sample or a sorted fraction (not recorded which). The CDR3 region is CASSILAGGRETQYF. For the CDR3, the DNA is TGTGCCAGTAGTATACTAGCGGGGGGCCGAGAGACCCAGTACTTC.